This entry features one T cell receptor (beta chain) sequence. The antigen is unknown. Uncultured naive and memory CD4+ T cells supplied DNA for deep TCR-beta sequencing. The repertoire was sequenced with immunoSEQ multiplex PCR; TCRdb's copy has only in-frame clones and lacks some. Of 35,000 to 40,000 clones listed, 70% to 90% are singletons. Per germline, CDR1 SQVTM and CDR2 ANQGSEA. The trim removed 1 base at V and 7 bases at J, leaving 12 bases unmatched. The CDR3 runs to 15 residues. The record originates from a study of CD4 T cells in relation to SARS-CoV-2 and coronaviruses. Regarding the study as a whole: About 65% of donors had memory CD4+ clonotypes crossrecognizing SARS-CoV-2 and common cold coronavirus spike. No donor gave both pre-pandemic and post-infection samples.

The TCR was taken from an adult with COVID-19. The chain recombines TRBV29-1 with TRBJ2-7; 8 bases fit TRBD2. The specimen sequenced was memory CD4+ T cells from PBMCs. CDR3 protein: CSVEVTTGGAAEQYF. CDR3 DNA: TGCAGCGTTGAAGTAACTACGGGAGGGGCGGCTGAGCAGTACTTC.